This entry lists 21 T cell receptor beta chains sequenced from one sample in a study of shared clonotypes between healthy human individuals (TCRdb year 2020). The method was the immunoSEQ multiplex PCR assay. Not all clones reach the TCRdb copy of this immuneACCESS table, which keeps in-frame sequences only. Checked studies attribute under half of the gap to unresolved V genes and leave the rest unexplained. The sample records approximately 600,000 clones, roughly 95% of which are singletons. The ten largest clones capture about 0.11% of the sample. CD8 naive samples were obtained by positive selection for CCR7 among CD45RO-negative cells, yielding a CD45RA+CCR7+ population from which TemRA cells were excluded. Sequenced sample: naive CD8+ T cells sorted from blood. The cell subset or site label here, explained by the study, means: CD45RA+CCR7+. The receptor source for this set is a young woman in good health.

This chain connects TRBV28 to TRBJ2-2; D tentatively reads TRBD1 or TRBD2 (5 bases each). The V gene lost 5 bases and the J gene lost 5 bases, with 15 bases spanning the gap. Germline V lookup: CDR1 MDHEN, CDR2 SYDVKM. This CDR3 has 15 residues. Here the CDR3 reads CASSVQYEGTGELFF. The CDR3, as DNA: TGTGCCAGCAGTGTTCAGTATGAGGGGACCGGGGAGCTGTTTTTT.

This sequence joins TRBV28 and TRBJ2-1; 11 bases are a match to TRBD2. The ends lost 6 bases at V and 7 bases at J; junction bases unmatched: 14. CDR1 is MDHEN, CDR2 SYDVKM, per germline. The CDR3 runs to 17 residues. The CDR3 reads CASRWSSGRAVMNEQFF. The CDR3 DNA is TGTGCCAGCAGATGGAGTAGCGGGAGGGCCGTCATGAATGAGCAGTTCTTC. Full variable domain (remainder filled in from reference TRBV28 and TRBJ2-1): DVKVTQSSRYLVKRTGEKVFLECVQDMDHENMFWYRQDPGLGLRLIYFSYDVKMKEKGDIPEGYSVSREKKERFSLILESASTNQTSMYLCASRWSSGRAVMNEQFFGPGTRLTVL.

The CDR3 here is CASGLYEQYF. CDR3 DNA: TGTGCCAGCGGCCTCTACGAGCAGTACTTC. The chain joins TRBV2 to TRBJ2-7, with D unresolved. The CDR3 runs 10 residues. Germline values: CDR1 SNHLY, CDR2 FYNNEI. The ends were cut back, 8 bases at V and 3 bases at J, with 5 bases in the middle.

CDR3 DNA sequence: TGTGCCACCAGCAGAGAGCAAGGGTGGGCTGGAAACACCATATATTTT. It encodes CATSREQGWAGNTIYF. The rearrangement joins TRBV15 to TRBJ1-3, with D unresolved. Per germline, CDR1 LNHNV and CDR2 YYDKDF (reference sequence). This CDR3 is 16 amino acids long. V lost 0 bases and J 2 bases, leaving 11 bases between the germline ends.

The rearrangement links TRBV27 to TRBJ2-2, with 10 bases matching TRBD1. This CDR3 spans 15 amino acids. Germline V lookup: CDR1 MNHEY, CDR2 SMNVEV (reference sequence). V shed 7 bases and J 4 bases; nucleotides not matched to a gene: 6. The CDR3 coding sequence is TGTGCCAGCACTAAGACAGGGGGCGGCACCGGGGAGCTGTTTTTT. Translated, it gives CASTKTGGGTGELFF.

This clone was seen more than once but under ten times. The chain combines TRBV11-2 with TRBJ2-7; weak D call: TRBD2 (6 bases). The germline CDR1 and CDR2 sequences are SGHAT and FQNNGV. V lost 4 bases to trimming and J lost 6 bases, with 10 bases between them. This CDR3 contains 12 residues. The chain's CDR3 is CASSSLGSEQYF. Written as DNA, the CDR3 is TGTGCCAGCAGCTCCCTCGGGAGCGAGCAGTACTTC.

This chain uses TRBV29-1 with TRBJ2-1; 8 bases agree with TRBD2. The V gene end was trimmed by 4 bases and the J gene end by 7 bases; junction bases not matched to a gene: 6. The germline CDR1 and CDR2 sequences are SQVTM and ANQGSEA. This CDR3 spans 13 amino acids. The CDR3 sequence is CSVGGGRTNEQFF. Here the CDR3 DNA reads TGCAGCGTTGGGGGCGGGAGGACAAATGAGCAGTTCTTC.

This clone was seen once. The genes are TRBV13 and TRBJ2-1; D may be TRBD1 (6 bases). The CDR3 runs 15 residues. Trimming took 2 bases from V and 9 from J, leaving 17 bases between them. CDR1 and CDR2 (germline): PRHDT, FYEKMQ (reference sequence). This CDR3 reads CASSLTIQRGGEQFF. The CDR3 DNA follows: TGTGCCAGCAGCTTAACGATACAAAGAGGGGGTGAGCAGTTCTTC.

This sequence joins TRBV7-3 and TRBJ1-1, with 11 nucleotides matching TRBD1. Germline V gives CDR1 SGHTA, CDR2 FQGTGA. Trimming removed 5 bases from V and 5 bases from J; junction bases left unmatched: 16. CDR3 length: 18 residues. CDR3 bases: TGTGCCAGCAGCCCCGGTCCCCGGACAGGGGGCGTAGGGACTGAAGCTTTCTTT. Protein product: CASSPGPRTGGVGTEAFF. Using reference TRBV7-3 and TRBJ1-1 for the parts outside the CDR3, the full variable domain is GAGVSQTPSNKVTEKGKYVELRCDPISGHTALYWYRQSLGQGPEFLIYFQGTGAADDSGLPNDRFFAVRPEGSVSTLKIQRTERGDSAVYLCASSPGPRTGGVGTEAFFGQGTRLTVV.

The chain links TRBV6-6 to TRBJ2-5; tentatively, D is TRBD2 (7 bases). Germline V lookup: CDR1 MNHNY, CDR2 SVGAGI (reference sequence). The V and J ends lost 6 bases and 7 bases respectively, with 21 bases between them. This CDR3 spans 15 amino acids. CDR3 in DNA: TGTGCCAGCAGCCGAGGTCGGGGGGCAAGGGGGACCCAGTACTTC. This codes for CASSRGRGARGTQYF.

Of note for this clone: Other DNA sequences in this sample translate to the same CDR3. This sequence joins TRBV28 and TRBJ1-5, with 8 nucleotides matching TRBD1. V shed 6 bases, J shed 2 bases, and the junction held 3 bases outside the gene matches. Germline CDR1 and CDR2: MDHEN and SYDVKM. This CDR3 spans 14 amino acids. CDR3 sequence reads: CASSLGQGNQPQHF. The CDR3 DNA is TGTGCCAGCAGCCTGGGACAGGGCAATCAGCCCCAGCATTTT.

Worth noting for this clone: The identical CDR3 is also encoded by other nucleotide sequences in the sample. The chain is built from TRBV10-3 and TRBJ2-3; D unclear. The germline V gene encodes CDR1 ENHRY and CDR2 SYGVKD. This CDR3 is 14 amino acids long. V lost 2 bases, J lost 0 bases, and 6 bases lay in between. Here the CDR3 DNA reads TGTGCCATCAGTGAGGGGGTGAGCACAGATACGCAGTATTTT. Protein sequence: CAISEGVSTDTQYF.

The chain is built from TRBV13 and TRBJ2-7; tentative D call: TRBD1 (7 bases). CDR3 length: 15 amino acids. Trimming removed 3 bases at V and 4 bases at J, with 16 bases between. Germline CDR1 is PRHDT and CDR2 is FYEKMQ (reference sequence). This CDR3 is CASSLFQGGKYEQYF. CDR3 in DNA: TGTGCCAGCAGCTTGTTCCAGGGGGGAAAATACGAGCAGTACTTC. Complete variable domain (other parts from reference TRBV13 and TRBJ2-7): AAGVIQSPRHLIKEKRETATLKCYPIPRHDTVYWYQQGPGQDPQFLISFYEKMQSDKGSIPDRFSAQQFSDYHSELNMSSLELGDSALYFCASSLFQGGKYEQYFGPGTRLTVT.

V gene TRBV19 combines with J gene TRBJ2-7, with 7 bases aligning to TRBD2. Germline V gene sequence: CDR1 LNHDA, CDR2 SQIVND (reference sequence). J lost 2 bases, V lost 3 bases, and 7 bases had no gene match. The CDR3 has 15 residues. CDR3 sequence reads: CASSIGQGGTYEQYF. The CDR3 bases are TGTGCCAGTAGTATTGGGCAGGGAGGGACCTACGAGCAGTACTTC.

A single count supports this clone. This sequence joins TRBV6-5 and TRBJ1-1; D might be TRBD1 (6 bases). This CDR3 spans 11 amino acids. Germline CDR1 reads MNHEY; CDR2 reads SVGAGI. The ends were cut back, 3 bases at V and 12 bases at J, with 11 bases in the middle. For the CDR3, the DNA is TGTGCCAGCAGTTATAACAGGGCTTCTTTCTTT. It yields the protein CASSYNRASFF.

CDR3 sequence: CASRRDLIYEQYF. The CDR3, as DNA: TGCGCCAGCAGGAGAGATCTGATCTACGAGCAGTACTTC. J is TRBJ2-7 and V is TRBV10-2; no clear D gene. The CDR3 totals 13 residues. Germline V gene data show CDR1 as WSHSY and CDR2 as SAAADI. V lost 6 bases to trimming and J lost 3 bases, with 12 bases between them.

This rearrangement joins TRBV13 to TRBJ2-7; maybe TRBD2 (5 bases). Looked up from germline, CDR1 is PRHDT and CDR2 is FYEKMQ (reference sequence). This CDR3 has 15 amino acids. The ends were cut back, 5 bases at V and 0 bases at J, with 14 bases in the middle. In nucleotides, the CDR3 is TGTGCCAGCAGCCCGCTAGCACCCAACTCCTACGAGCAGTACTTC. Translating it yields CASSPLAPNSYEQYF. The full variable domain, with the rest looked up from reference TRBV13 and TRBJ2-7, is AAGVIQSPRHLIKEKRETATLKCYPIPRHDTVYWYQQGPGQDPQFLISFYEKMQSDKGSIPDRFSAQQFSDYHSELNMSSLELGDSALYFCASSPLAPNSYEQYFGPGTRLTVT.

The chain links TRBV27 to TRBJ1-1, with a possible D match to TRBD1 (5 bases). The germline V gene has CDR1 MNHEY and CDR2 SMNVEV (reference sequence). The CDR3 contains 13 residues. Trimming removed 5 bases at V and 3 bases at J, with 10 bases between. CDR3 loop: CASSSRVDTEAFF. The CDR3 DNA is TGTGCCAGCAGTAGCAGGGTGGACACTGAAGCTTTCTTT.

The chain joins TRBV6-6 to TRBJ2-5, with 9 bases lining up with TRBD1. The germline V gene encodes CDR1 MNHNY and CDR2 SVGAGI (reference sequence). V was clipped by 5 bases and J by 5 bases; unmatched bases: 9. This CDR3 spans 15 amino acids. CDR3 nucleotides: TGTGCCAGCAGTGACCTCACAGGGGGCATGGAGACCCAGTACTTC. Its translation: CASSDLTGGMETQYF.

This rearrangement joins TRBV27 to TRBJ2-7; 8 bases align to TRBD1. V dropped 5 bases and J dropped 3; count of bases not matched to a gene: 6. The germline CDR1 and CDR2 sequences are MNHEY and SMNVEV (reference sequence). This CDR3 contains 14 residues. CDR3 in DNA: TGTGCCAGCAGTGTCTATACAGGGGGCTACGAGCAGTACTTC. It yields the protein CASSVYTGGYEQYF.

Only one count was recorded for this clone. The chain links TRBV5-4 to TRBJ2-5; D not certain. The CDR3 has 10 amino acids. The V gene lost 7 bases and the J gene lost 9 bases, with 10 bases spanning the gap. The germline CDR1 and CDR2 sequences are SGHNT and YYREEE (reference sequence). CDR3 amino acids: CASPPFSQYF. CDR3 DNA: TGTGCCAGCCCCCCCTTCTCCCAGTACTTC. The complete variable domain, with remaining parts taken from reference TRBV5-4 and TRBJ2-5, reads ETGVTQSPTHLIKTRGQQVTLRCSSQSGHNTVSWYQQALGQGPQFIFQYYREEENGRGNFPPRFSGLQFPNYSSELNVNALELDDSALYLCASPPFSQYFGPGTRLLVL.